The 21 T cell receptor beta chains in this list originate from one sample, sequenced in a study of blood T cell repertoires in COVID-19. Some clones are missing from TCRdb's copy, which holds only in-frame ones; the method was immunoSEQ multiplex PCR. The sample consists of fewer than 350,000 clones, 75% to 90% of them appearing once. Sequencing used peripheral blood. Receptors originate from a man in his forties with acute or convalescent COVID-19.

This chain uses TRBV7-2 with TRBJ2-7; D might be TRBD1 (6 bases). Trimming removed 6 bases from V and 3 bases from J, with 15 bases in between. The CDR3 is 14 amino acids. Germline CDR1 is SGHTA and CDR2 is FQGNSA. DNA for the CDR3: TGTGCCAGCAGTTTGCAGGACAGACTCTACGAGCAGTACTTC. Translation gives CASSLQDRLYEQYF.

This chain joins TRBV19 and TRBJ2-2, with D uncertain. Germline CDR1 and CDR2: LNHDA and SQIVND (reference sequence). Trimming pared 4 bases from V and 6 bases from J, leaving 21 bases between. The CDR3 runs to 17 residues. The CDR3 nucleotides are TGTGCCAGTAGTACCCGCGGTGGTGGTAGGTTCGCCGGGGAGCTGTTTTTT. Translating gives CASSTRGGGRFAGELFF.

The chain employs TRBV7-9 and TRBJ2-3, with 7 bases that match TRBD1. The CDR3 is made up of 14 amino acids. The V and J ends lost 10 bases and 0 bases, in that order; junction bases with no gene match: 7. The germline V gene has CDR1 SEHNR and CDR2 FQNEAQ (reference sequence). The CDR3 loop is CAIIGQESTDTQYF. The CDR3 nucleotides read TGTGCCATCATCGGACAGGAGAGCACAGATACGCAGTATTTT. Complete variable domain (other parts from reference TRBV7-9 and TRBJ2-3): DTGVSQNPRHKITKRGQNVTFRCDPISEHNRLYWYRQTLGQGPEFLTYFQNEAQLEKSRLLSDRFSAERPKGSFSTLEIQRTEQGDSAMYLCAIIGQESTDTQYFGPGTRLTVL.

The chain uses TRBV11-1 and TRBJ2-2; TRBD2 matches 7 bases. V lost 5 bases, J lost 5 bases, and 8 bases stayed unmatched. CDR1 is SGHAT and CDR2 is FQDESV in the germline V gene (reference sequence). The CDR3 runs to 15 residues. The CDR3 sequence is CASSLNRGGTGELFF. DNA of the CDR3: TGTGCCAGCAGCCTTAACCGCGGGGGAACCGGGGAGCTGTTTTTT.

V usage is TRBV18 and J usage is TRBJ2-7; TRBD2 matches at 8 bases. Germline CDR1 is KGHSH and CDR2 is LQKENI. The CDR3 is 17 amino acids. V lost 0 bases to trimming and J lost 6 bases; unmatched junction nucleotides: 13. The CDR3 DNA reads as TGTGCCAGCTCACCACCGATCGGCATCGGGGGGGGCGGCGAGCAGTACTTC. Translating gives CASSPPIGIGGGGEQYF.

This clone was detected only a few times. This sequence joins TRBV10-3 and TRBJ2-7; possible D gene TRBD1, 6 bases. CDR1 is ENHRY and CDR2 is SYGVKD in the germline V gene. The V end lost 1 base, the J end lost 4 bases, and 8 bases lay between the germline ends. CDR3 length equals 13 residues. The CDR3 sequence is CAISEFRGYEQYF. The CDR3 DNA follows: TGTGCCATCAGTGAGTTTAGGGGGTACGAGCAGTACTTC.

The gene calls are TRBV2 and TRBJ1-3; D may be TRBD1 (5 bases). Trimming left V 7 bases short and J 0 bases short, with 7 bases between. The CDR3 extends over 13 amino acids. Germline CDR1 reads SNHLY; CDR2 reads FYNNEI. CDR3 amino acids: CASTTDSGNTIYF. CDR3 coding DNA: TGTGCCAGCACGACAGACTCTGGAAACACCATATATTTT. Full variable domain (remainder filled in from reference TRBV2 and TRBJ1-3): EPEVTQTPSHQVTQMGQEVILRCVPISNHLYFYWYRQILGQKVEFLVSFYNNEISEKSEIFDDQFSVERPDGSNFTLKIRSTKLEDSAMYFCASTTDSGNTIYFGEGSWLTVV.

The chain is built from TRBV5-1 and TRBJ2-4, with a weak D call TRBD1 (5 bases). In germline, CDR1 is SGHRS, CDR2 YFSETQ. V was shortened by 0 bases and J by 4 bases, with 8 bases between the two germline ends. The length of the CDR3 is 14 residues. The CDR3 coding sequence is TGCGCCAGCAGCTTGGAGGGGCCTAAAAACATTCAGTACTTC. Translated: CASSLEGPKNIQYF.

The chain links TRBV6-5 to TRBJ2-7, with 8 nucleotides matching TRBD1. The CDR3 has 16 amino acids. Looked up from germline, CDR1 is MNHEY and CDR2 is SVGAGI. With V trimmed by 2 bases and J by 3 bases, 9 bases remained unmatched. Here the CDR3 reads CASSYPDGQGNYEQYF. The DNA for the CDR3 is TGTGCCAGCAGTTACCCTGACGGACAGGGTAACTACGAGCAGTACTTC.

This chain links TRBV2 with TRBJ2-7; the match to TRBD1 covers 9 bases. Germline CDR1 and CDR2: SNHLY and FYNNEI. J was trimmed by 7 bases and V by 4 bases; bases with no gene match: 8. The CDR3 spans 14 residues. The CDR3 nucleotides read TGTGCCAGCAGTGCCGGGACAGGGCTAAAGGAGCAGTACTTC. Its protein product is CASSAGTGLKEQYF.

The CDR3 DNA reads as TGTGCCAGCAGCTTAGACGACGGACTGCCTGGGGCCAACGTCCTGACTTTC. Translating gives CASSLDDGLPGANVLTF. V gene TRBV11-2 combines with J gene TRBJ2-6; tentative D call: TRBD2 (5 bases). The ends were cut back, 0 bases at V and 2 bases at J, with 11 bases in the middle. The CDR3 loop spans 17 amino acids. CDR1 is SGHAT, CDR2 FQNNGV, per germline.

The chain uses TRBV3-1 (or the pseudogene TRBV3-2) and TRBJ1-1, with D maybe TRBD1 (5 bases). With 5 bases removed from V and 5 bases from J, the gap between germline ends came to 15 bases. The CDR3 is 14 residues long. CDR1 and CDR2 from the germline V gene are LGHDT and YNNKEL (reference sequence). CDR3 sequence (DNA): TGTGCCAGCAGCTTTCCGGGACTCGAAACTGAAGCTTTCTTT. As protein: CASSFPGLETEAFF.

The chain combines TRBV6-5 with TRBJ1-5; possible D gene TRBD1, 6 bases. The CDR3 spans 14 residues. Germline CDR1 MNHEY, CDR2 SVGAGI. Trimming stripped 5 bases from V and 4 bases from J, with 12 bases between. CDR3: CASSQGIGNQPQHF. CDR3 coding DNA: TGTGCCAGCAGTCAGGGGATAGGAAATCAGCCCCAGCATTTT.

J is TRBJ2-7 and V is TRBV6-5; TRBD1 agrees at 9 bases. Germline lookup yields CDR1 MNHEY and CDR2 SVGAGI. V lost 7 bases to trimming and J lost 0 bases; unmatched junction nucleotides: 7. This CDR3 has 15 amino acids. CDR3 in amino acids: CASTLTGGSSYEQYF. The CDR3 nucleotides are TGTGCCAGCACCCTGACAGGGGGGAGCTCCTACGAGCAGTACTTC.

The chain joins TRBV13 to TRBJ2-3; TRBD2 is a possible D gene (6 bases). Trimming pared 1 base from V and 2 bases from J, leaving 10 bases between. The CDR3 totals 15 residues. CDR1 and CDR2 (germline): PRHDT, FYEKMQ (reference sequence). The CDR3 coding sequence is TGTGCCAGCAGCTTAGAGGGACTGCCCACAGATACGCAGTATTTT. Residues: CASSLEGLPTDTQYF.

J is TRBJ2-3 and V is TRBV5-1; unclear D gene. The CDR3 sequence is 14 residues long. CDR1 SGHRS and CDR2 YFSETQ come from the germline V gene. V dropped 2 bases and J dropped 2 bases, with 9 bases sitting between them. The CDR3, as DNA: TGCGCCAGCAGCTTCCAAGGAGACACAGATACGCAGTATTTT. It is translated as CASSFQGDTDTQYF.

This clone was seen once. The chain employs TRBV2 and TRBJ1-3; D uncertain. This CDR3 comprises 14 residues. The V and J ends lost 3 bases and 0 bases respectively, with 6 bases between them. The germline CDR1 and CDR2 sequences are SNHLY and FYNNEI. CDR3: CASSDGYSGNTIYF. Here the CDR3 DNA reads TGTGCCAGCAGTGACGGGTACTCTGGAAACACCATATATTTT.

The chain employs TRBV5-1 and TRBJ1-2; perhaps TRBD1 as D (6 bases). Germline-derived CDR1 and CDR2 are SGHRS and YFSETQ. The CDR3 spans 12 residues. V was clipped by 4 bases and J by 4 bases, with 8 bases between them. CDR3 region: CASSRDIYGYTF. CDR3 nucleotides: TGCGCCAGCAGCCGGGACATCTATGGCTACACCTTC.

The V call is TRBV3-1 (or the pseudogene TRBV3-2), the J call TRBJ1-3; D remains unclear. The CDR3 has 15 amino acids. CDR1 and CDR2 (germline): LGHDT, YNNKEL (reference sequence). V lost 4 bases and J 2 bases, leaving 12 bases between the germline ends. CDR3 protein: CASSLYEGAGNTIYF. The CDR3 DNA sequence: TGTGCCAGCAGCCTCTATGAGGGAGCTGGAAACACCATATATTTT.

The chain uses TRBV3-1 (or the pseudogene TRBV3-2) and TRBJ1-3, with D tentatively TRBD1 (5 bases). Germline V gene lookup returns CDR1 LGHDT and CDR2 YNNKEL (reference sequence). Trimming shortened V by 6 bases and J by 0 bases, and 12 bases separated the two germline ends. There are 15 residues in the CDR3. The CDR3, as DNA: TGTGCCAGCAGACGGGACGGGAGCTCTGGAAACACCATATATTTT. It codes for CASRRDGSSGNTIYF.

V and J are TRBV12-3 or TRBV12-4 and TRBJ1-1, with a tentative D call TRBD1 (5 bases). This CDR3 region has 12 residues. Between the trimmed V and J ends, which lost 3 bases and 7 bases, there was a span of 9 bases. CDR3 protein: CASSFRQREAFF. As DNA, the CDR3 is TGTGCCAGCAGTTTTAGACAGCGTGAAGCTTTCTTT.